The entry below describes one T cell receptor (beta chain). In this sample, this clonotype turned up many times. Its cognate antigen has yet to be identified. The sample holds no much larger clone one base away, and base qualities are not on file. Libraries came from 5' RACE. Sequencer: Illumina HiSeq 2500. A second 7 to 11 cycle PCR used a sample-barcoded 5' primer and a J-beta primer mix. Each TCR beta cDNA molecule received a unique molecular identifier from a template-switch 5' adaptor carrying 12 random nucleotides. Each sample yielded at least 3 million CDR3-containing paired-end reads. All of the RNA was converted into first-strand cDNA using the Mint cDNA synthesis kit, with a TRBC-specific oligonucleotide serving as the primer. Following uracil-DNA glycosylase treatment, all cDNA underwent a first 18-cycle PCR with the universal primers M1SS and BC2_uni_R. As for the original processing: For normalization, 1 million high-quality reads, each with a distinct molecular identifier, were randomly selected from each sample. Reads with shared molecular identifiers were discarded instead of being binned into consensus sequences. CDR3 identification, clonotype clustering and error correction used MiTCR with a Q25 quality threshold and the strictest error-elimination algorithm. A nonparametric unseen species model using Euler transformation provided a lower-bound estimate of total TCR beta diversity. The public reads were reprocessed in TCRdb via fastp at Q25 and MiXCR, keeping in-frame beta chains. Each CDR3 protein appears once, grouped with its most common genes and DNA. TCRdb's processing, not the authors' own work, is the source of the V and J calls. The sample data list hundreds of thousands of distinct CDR3 sequences, and 35% to 45% of these were observed just once. The ten top clones hold 20% of the sample.

This sample was taken from a study of blood T cells in healthy people across ages (dated by TCRdb to about 2015). At the level of the whole study: Template switching captured roughly one uniquely barcoded TCR beta cDNA molecule per two T cells in model experiments. To track age-related changes in TCR beta repertoire diversity, the study relied on deep sequencing normalized with unique cDNA molecular identifiers. The donors were divided into four age groups: young (average 16 years), middle-aged (approximately 39), aged (approximately 59) and long-lived (roughly 82). To avoid experimental bias, donors of different ages were distributed randomly across sequencing lanes. For two donors (one aged 18 to 30 and one aged 80 or older), the study analyzed two additional independent replicas of 1 million unique cDNA reads from the same blood draw.

Donors were 30 to 45 systemically healthy Caucasian individuals from Russia aged roughly 6 to 90 years. Each donor gave ten milliliters of peripheral blood, drawn into EDTA-treated Vacutainer tubes. Ficoll-Paque density-gradient centrifugation was used to isolate PBMCs, with at least 6 million obtained per sample. Total RNA, at least 6 micrograms per sample, was extracted from PBMCs with Trizol reagent. Naive CD45RAhigh/CD27high T cell percentages were measured by flow cytometry on a PBMC aliquot from every donor. Points the paper makes about the study in general: A strong correlation was found between observed TCR beta diversity and the percentage of naive T cells measured by flow cytometry. Observed TCR beta diversity per million T cells fell roughly linearly with age, and a significant reduction was already apparent by age about 38. Since profiling was done on bulk unsorted PBMCs, naive and antigen-experienced compartments could not be conclusively compared. Compared with the aged group, the long-lived group had more naive CD4+ T cells, fewer expanded clones and increased TCR diversity, suggesting age selection. The CMV infection status of donors was not known, potentially confounding age-related changes in expanded clonotypes. Total diversity estimates from one million sequenced T cells were considered lower bounds and underestimates.

The specimen was blood. The TCR sequence derives from an older woman in good health.

CDR3 loop: CATRTGQETQYF. The nucleotide sequence reads as follows: TGTGCCACCCGGACAGGCCAAGAGACCCAGTACTTC. The sequence joins TRBV6-5 to TRBJ2-5; TRBD1 fits 7 bases in the junction. CDR3 length: 12 amino acids, cysteine to phenylalanine. Only the CDR3 portion is preserved as DNA: 36 bases, with reading frame beginning at the first base. Unmatched junction bases come to 3, with V trimmed by 10 bases and J by 1 base. From a lookup of the germline V gene, CDR1 and CDR2 are MNHEY and SVGAGI.